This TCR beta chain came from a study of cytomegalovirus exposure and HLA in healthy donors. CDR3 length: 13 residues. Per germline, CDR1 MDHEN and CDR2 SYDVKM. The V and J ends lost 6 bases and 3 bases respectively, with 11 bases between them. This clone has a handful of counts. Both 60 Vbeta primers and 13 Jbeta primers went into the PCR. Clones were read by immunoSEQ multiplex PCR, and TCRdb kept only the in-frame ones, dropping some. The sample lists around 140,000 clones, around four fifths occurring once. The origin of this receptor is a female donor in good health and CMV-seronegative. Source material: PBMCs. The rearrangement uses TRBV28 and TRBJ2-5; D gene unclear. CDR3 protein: CASRSTFKETQYF. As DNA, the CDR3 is TGTGCCAGCAGGAGTACTTTCAAAGAGACCCAGTACTTC.